Listed below are T cell receptor beta chains from one sample, sequenced in a study of spatial heterogeneity in lung cancer. Via MiXCR, TCRdb re-called the 5' RACE reads, giving one row per CDR3 protein. The data hold about 45,000 distinct CDR3 sequences, with roughly 15% observed a single time. Material: PBMCs, obtained at surgery. The origin of the receptors is a male donor with early-stage non-small cell lung cancer. The CDR3 runs from the conserved cysteine through the conserved F or W. The order of the fields is clone size, D gene, J gene, V gene, CDR3 DNA, CDR3 protein. D genes are given only for firm matches. Size is stated for part of the rows, as once, few or many counts, or as a class when the clone is expanded.

clone size: few; D gene: -; J gene: TRBJ1-5; V gene: TRBV18; CDR3 DNA: TGTGCCAGCTCGGAGGCAAATCAGCCCCAGCATTTT; CDR3 protein: CASSEANQPQHF
clone size: many; D gene: -; J gene: TRBJ2-7; V gene: TRBV28; CDR3 DNA: TGTGCCAGCACCCGGAGCTCCTACGAGCAGTACTTC; CDR3 protein: CASTRSSYEQYF
clone size: many; D gene: -; J gene: TRBJ2-1; V gene: TRBV6-5; CDR3 DNA: TGTGCCAGCAGAGGACAGCTCTACAATGAGCAGTTCTTC; CDR3 protein: CASRGQLYNEQFF
clone size: few; D gene: TRBD1; J gene: TRBJ2-7; V gene: TRBV5-1; CDR3 DNA: TGCGCCAGCAGCTTGGCAGGGCAGGGGGTTTCTCACGAGCAGTACTTC; CDR3 protein: CASSLAGQGVSHEQYF
clone size: few; D gene: TRBD2; J gene: TRBJ2-3; V gene: TRBV12-3/TRBV12-4; CDR3 DNA: TGTGCCAGCAGCCGCGGGACTAGCGGGACAGATACGCAGTATTTT; CDR3 protein: CASSRGTSGTDTQYF
clone size: many; D gene: -; J gene: TRBJ1-4; V gene: TRBV28; CDR3 DNA: TGTGCCAGCAGTTTATATGGCCCCGCGGGGTTTTTT; CDR3 protein: CASSLYGPAGFF
clone size: -; D gene: -; J gene: TRBJ2-7; V gene: TRBV2; CDR3 DNA: TGTGCCAGCAGTGGCGACGCAGGTAGCTCCTACGAGCAGTACTTC; CDR3 protein: CASSGDAGSSYEQYF
clone size: few; D gene: TRBD2; J gene: TRBJ2-7; V gene: TRBV12-3/TRBV12-4; CDR3 DNA: TGTGCCAGCAGTTTAGCGCGGGGGAGCGCCTACGAGCAGTACTTC; CDR3 protein: CASSLARGSAYEQYF
clone size: -; D gene: TRBD2; J gene: TRBJ2-1; V gene: TRBV5-1; CDR3 DNA: TGCGCCAGCAGCTTGGAAGCGGGAGGGCCAGGGGAGCAGTTCTTC; CDR3 protein: CASSLEAGGPGEQFF
clone size: few; D gene: -; J gene: TRBJ2-1; V gene: TRBV29-1; CDR3 DNA: TGCAGCGTTGGGTCCGGCGAAGACAATGAGCAGTTCTTC; CDR3 protein: CSVGSGEDNEQFF
clone size: few; D gene: -; J gene: TRBJ1-1; V gene: TRBV5-6; CDR3 DNA: TGTGCCAGCGGAGGGAGGGACACTGAAGCTTTCTTT; CDR3 protein: CASGGRDTEAFF
clone size: -; D gene: -; J gene: TRBJ1-1; V gene: TRBV7-9; CDR3 DNA: TGTGCCAGCAGCAGTCGGTCGGTTGGGACTGAAGCTTTCTTT; CDR3 protein: CASSSRSVGTEAFF
clone size: few; D gene: -; J gene: TRBJ2-2; V gene: TRBV12-3/TRBV12-4; CDR3 DNA: TGTGCCAGCAGTCCTGAGGGAATTTGGACCGGGGAGCTGTTTTTT; CDR3 protein: CASSPEGIWTGELFF
clone size: -; D gene: -; J gene: TRBJ2-3; V gene: TRBV12-3/TRBV12-4; CDR3 DNA: TGTGCCAGCAGTTTAGTAGTGTCCGGGAGCACAGATACGCAGTATTTT; CDR3 protein: CASSLVVSGSTDTQYF
clone size: once; D gene: -; J gene: TRBJ2-7; V gene: TRBV7-2; CDR3 DNA: TGTGCCAGCAGCTTAGCGGGAGGCCCCTACGAGCAGTACTTC; CDR3 protein: CASSLAGGPYEQYF
clone size: few; D gene: -; J gene: TRBJ1-1; V gene: TRBV7-9; CDR3 DNA: TGTGCCAGCAGCCTAGGACAGTTAAAGGGTGAAGCTTTCTTT; CDR3 protein: CASSLGQLKGEAFF
clone size: -; D gene: TRBD1; J gene: TRBJ2-5; V gene: TRBV5-4; CDR3 DNA: TGTGCCAGCAGCTTGGATCTCAGGGGGCAAGAGACCCAGTACTTC; CDR3 protein: CASSLDLRGQETQYF
clone size: few; D gene: TRBD1; J gene: TRBJ1-1; V gene: TRBV29-1; CDR3 DNA: TGCAGCGTTGGACAGGGCCAGGGCACTGAAGCTTTCTTT; CDR3 protein: CSVGQGQGTEAFF
clone size: -; D gene: TRBD2; J gene: TRBJ2-4; V gene: TRBV29-1; CDR3 DNA: TGCAGCGTTGCGACTAGCGGGAGTAGGCACATTCAGTACTTC; CDR3 protein: CSVATSGSRHIQYF
clone size: few; D gene: -; J gene: TRBJ1-3; V gene: TRBV7-2; CDR3 DNA: TGTGCCAGCAGACAAACACAGGGTTCTGGAAACACCATATATTTT; CDR3 protein: CASRQTQGSGNTIYF
clone size: many; D gene: TRBD1; J gene: TRBJ1-5; V gene: TRBV6-2/TRBV6-3; CDR3 DNA: TGTGCCAGCAGTCAAGGGACAGGGGTCGATCAGCCCCAGCATTTT; CDR3 protein: CASSQGTGVDQPQHF
clone size: -; D gene: TRBD1; J gene: TRBJ2-1; V gene: TRBV6-2/TRBV6-3; CDR3 DNA: TGTGCCAGCACCCCGGGACAGGGGAAGCCCTCCTACAATGAGCAGTTCTTC; CDR3 protein: CASTPGQGKPSYNEQFF
clone size: -; D gene: TRBD1; J gene: TRBJ1-1; V gene: TRBV10-3; CDR3 DNA: TGTGCCGCGTTGGGACAGGGCCTACAAGAAGCTTTCTTT; CDR3 protein: CAALGQGLQEAFF
clone size: -; D gene: TRBD2; J gene: TRBJ2-7; V gene: TRBV12-3/TRBV12-4; CDR3 DNA: TGTGCCAGCAGTTTTGGACTAGCGGGAGTCGGGGAGCAGTACTTC; CDR3 protein: CASSFGLAGVGEQYF
clone size: once; D gene: -; J gene: TRBJ2-7; V gene: TRBV7-9; CDR3 DNA: TGTGCCAGCAGCTCCGGGCACACCTACGAGCAGTACTTC; CDR3 protein: CASSSGHTYEQYF
clone size: -; D gene: -; J gene: TRBJ2-1; V gene: TRBV2; CDR3 DNA: TGTGCCAGCAGACCCCCCCGGCGAAGGGACAATGAGCAGTTCTTC; CDR3 protein: CASRPPRRRDNEQFF
clone size: many; D gene: -; J gene: TRBJ2-6; V gene: TRBV28; CDR3 DNA: TGTGCCAGCAGTCTCGATCCAGGGAGTGGGGCCAACGTCCTGACTTTC; CDR3 protein: CASSLDPGSGANVLTF
clone size: -; D gene: -; J gene: TRBJ2-5; V gene: TRBV7-3; CDR3 DNA: TGTGCCAGCAGCTTAGTCCCACGCCAAGAGACCCAGTACTTC; CDR3 protein: CASSLVPRQETQYF
clone size: few; D gene: TRBD1; J gene: TRBJ1-6; V gene: TRBV4-2; CDR3 DNA: TGTGCCAGCAGCCAAGACCTCCAGGACAGGGAGTATTCACCCCTCCACTTT; CDR3 protein: CASSQDLQDREYSPLHF
clone size: few; D gene: -; J gene: TRBJ2-2; V gene: TRBV12-3/TRBV12-4; CDR3 DNA: TGTGCCAGCAGGGCCACCGGGGAGCTGTTTTTT; CDR3 protein: CASRATGELFF
clone size: few; D gene: -; J gene: TRBJ1-1; V gene: TRBV6-2/TRBV6-3; CDR3 DNA: TGTGCCAGCAGCCGGGGCAGAGGACAGAGGGAAGCTTTCTTT; CDR3 protein: CASSRGRGQREAFF
clone size: -; D gene: TRBD1; J gene: TRBJ2-3; V gene: TRBV7-2; CDR3 DNA: TGTGCCAGCAGCTCGACAGGGGCAGTTACGCAGTATTTT; CDR3 protein: CASSSTGAVTQYF
clone size: many; D gene: -; J gene: TRBJ2-5; V gene: TRBV18; CDR3 DNA: TGTGCCAGCTCACCATATGGGACCCAAGAGACCCAGTACTTC; CDR3 protein: CASSPYGTQETQYF
clone size: few; D gene: TRBD2; J gene: TRBJ2-1; V gene: TRBV9; CDR3 DNA: TGTGCCAGCAGCGTAGAACTAGCGGGTAACAATGAGCAGTTCTTC; CDR3 protein: CASSVELAGNNEQFF
clone size: -; D gene: TRBD1; J gene: TRBJ2-2; V gene: TRBV18; CDR3 DNA: TGTGCCAGCTTACCACCGACAGGGGGTAACACCGGGGAGCTGTTTTTT; CDR3 protein: CASLPPTGGNTGELFF
clone size: -; D gene: -; J gene: TRBJ1-6; V gene: TRBV5-1; CDR3 DNA: TGCGCCAGCAGCTTGGTCGGCGGAGGTAATTCACCCCTCCACTTT; CDR3 protein: CASSLVGGGNSPLHF
clone size: many; D gene: TRBD2; J gene: TRBJ2-3; V gene: TRBV2; CDR3 DNA: TGTGCCATAACCTTCGGCGGGAGTACAGATACGCAGTATTTT; CDR3 protein: CAITFGGSTDTQYF
clone size: -; D gene: TRBD1; J gene: TRBJ2-7; V gene: TRBV7-9; CDR3 DNA: TGTGCCAGCAGCCCTGGGACAGGGATGTACGAGCAGTACTTC; CDR3 protein: CASSPGTGMYEQYF
clone size: many; D gene: -; J gene: TRBJ2-1; V gene: TRBV29-1; CDR3 DNA: TGCAGCGTCTCTCCGGAGGACGCATACAATGAGCAGTTCTTC; CDR3 protein: CSVSPEDAYNEQFF
clone size: many; D gene: TRBD2; J gene: TRBJ2-1; V gene: TRBV20-1; CDR3 DNA: TGCAGTGCCCCCCTGGGACTAGCGGGCCCCCTAGGAGAGCAGTTCTTC; CDR3 protein: CSAPLGLAGPLGEQFF
clone size: few; D gene: -; J gene: TRBJ2-1; V gene: TRBV7-3; CDR3 DNA: TGTGCCAGCAGCTTCGGGCGAGGAAGCCACAATGAGCAGTTCTTC; CDR3 protein: CASSFGRGSHNEQFF
clone size: many; D gene: TRBD1; J gene: TRBJ2-7; V gene: TRBV10-3; CDR3 DNA: TGTGCCATCAGGGGGACAGGGGGCCACGAGCAGTACTTC; CDR3 protein: CAIRGTGGHEQYF
clone size: -; D gene: -; J gene: TRBJ2-3; V gene: TRBV20-1; CDR3 DNA: TGCAGTGCCCGAGAGTTGGGGGGTACGCAGTATTTT; CDR3 protein: CSARELGGTQYF
clone size: many; D gene: -; J gene: TRBJ2-5; V gene: TRBV28; CDR3 DNA: TGTGCCAGCACTCCCTGGGCGGGACGGGAGACCCAGTACTTC; CDR3 protein: CASTPWAGRETQYF
clone size: -; D gene: -; J gene: TRBJ2-1; V gene: TRBV28; CDR3 DNA: TGTGCCAGCAGTCCCCCGGGAATTGGCGGAGATTACAATGAGCAGTTCTTC; CDR3 protein: CASSPPGIGGDYNEQFF
clone size: few; D gene: -; J gene: TRBJ2-3; V gene: TRBV15; CDR3 DNA: TGTGCCACCGCTGATAAGCTCTCAGATACGCAGTATTTT; CDR3 protein: CATADKLSDTQYF